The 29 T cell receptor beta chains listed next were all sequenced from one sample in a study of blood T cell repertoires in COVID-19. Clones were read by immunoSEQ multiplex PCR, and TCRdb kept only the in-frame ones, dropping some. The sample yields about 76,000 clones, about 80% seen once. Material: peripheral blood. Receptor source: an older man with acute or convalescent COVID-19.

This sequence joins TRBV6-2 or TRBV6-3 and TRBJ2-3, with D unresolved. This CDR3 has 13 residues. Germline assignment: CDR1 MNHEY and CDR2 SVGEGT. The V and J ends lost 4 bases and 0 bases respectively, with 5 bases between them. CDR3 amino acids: CASSFPSTDTQYF. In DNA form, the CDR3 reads TGTGCCAGCAGTTTCCCTAGCACAGATACGCAGTATTTT.

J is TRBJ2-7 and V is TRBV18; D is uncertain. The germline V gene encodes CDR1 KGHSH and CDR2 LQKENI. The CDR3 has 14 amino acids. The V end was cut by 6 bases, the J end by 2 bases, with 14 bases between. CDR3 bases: TGTGCCAGCTCCACCCGTGGAGCAACCTACGAGCAGTACTTC. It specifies CASSTRGATYEQYF.

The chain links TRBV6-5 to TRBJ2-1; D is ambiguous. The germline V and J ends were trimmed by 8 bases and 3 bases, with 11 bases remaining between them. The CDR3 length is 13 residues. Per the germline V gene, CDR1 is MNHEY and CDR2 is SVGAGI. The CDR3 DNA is TGTGCCAGCGCTAGGCCGGGCTACAATGAGCAGTTCTTC. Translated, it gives CASARPGYNEQFF.

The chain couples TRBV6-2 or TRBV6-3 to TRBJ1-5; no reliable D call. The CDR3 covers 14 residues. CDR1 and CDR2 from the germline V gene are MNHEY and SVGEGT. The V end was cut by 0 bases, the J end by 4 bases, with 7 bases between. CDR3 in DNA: TGTGCCAGCAGTTACTCCCCCGCGAATCAGCCCCAGCATTTT. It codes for CASSYSPANQPQHF.

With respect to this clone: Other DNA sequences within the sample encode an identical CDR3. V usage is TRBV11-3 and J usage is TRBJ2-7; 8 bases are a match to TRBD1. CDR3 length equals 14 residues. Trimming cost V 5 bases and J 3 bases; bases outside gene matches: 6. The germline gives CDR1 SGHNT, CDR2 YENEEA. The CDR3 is CASSQGAGDYEQYF. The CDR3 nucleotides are TGTGCCAGCAGCCAGGGGGCCGGGGACTACGAGCAGTACTTC.

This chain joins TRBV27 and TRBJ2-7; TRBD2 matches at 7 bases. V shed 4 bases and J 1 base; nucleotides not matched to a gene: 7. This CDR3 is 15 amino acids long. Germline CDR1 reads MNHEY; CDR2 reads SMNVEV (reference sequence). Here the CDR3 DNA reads TGTGCCAGCAGTTCAAAGCCAGCGGGGTCCTACGAGCAGTACTTC. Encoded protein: CASSSKPAGSYEQYF.

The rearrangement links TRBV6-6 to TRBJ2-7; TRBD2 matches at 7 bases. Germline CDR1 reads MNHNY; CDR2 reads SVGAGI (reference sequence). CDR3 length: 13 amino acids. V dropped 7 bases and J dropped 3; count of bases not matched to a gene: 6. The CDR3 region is CASTYGGNYEQYF. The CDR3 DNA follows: TGTGCCAGCACCTACGGGGGGAACTACGAGCAGTACTTC.

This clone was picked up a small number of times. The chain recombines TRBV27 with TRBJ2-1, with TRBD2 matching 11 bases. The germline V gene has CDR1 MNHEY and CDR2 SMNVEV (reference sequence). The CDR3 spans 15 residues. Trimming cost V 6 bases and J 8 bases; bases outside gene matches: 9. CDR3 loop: CASSLTSGRWDEQFF. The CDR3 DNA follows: TGTGCCAGCAGCCTCACTAGCGGGAGATGGGATGAGCAGTTCTTC.

The CDR3 sequence is CASSPVDQGRTEAFF. The CDR3 bases are TGTGCCAGCAGTCCCGTAGATCAGGGAAGAACTGAAGCTTTCTTT. The chain links TRBV6-5 to TRBJ1-1, with a weak D call TRBD1 (5 bases). V lost 5 bases and J 5 bases, leaving 18 bases between the germline ends. Germline V CDR1 and CDR2: MNHEY, SVGAGI. This CDR3 comprises 15 residues.

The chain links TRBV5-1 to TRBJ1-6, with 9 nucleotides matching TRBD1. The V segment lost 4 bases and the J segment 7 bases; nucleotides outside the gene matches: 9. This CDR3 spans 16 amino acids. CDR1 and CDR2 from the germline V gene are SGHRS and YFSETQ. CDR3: CASSPLDRGRNSPLHF. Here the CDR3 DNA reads TGCGCCAGCAGCCCTCTGGACAGGGGTCGGAATTCACCCCTCCACTTT.

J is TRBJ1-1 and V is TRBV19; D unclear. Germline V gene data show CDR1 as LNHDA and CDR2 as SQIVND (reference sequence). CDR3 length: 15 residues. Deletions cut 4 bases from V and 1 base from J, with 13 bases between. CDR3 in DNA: TGTGCCAGTAGTAGGAGTCCGGCGGGGAACACTGAAGCTTTCTTT. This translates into CASSRSPAGNTEAFF. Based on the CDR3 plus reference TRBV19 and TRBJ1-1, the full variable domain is DGGITQSPKYLFRKEGQNVTLSCEQNLNHDAMYWYRQDPGQGLRLIYYSQIVNDFQKGDIAEGYSVSREKKESFPLTVTSAQKNPTAFYLCASSRSPAGNTEAFFGQGTRLTVV.

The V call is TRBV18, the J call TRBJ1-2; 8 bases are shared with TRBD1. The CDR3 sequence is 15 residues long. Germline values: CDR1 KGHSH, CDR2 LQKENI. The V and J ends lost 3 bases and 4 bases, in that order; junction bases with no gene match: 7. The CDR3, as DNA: TGTGCCAGCTCACCTTCAGGGGGCTGGGGCTATGGCTACACCTTC. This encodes CASSPSGGWGYGYTF.

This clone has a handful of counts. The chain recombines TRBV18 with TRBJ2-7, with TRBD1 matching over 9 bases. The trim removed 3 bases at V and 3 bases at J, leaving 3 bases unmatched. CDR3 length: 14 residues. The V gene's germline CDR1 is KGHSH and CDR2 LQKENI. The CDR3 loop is CASSPRDRDYEQYF. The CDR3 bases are TGTGCCAGCTCACCTCGGGACAGGGACTACGAGCAGTACTTC.

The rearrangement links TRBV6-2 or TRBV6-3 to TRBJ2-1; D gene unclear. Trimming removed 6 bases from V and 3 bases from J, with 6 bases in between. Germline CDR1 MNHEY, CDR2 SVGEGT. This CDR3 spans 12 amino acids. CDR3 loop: CASSTNYNEQFF. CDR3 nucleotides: TGTGCCAGCAGCACAAACTACAATGAGCAGTTCTTC.

The CDR3 sequence: CASSSLRGGPLLNYNEQFF. The CDR3 DNA reads as TGTGCCAGCAGTTCCCTTCGAGGGGGACCTCTTTTAAACTACAATGAGCAGTTCTTC. The chain combines TRBV6-2 or TRBV6-3 with TRBJ2-1; D is possibly TRBD1 (6 bases). The V end was cut by 4 bases, the J end by 3 bases, with 25 bases between. The CDR3 is 19 amino acids. Germline V gives CDR1 MNHEY, CDR2 SVGEGT.

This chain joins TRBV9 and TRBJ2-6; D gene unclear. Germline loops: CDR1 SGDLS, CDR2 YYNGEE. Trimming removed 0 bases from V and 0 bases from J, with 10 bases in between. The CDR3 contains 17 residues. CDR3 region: CASSVEIRVSGANVLTF. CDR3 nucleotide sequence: TGTGCCAGCAGCGTAGAGATTCGAGTCTCTGGGGCCAACGTCCTGACTTTC. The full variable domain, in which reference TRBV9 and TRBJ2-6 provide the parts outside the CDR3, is DSGVTQTPKHLITATGQRVTLRCSPRSGDLSVYWYQQSLDQGLQFLIQYYNGEERAKGNILERFSAQQFPDLHSELNLSSLELGDSALYFCASSVEIRVSGANVLTFGAGSRLTVL.

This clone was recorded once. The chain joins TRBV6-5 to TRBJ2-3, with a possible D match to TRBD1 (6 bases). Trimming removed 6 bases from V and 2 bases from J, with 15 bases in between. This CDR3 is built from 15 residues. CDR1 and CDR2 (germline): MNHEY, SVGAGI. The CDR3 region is CASSLQGVNTDTQYF. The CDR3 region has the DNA TGTGCCAGCAGCCTACAGGGTGTAAACACAGATACGCAGTATTTT.

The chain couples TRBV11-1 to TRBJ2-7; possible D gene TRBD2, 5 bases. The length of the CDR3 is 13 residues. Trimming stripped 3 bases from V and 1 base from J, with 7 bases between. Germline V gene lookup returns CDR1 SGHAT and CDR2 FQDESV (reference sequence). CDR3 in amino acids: CASSFPGSYEQYF. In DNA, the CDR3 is TGTGCCAGCAGCTTTCCGGGATCCTACGAGCAGTACTTC.

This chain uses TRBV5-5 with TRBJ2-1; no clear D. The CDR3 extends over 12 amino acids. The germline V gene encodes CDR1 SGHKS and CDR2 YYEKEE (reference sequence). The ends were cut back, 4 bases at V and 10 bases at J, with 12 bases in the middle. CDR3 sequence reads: CASSGEFREQFF. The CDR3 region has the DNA TGTGCCAGCAGCGGTGAGTTTCGGGAGCAGTTCTTC.

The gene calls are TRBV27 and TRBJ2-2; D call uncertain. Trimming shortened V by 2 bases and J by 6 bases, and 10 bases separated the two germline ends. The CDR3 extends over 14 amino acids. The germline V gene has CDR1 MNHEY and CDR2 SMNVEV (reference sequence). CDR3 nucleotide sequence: TGTGCCAGCAGTTTAGGATCCGCGGCCGGGGAGCTGTTTTTT. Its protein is CASSLGSAAGELFF.

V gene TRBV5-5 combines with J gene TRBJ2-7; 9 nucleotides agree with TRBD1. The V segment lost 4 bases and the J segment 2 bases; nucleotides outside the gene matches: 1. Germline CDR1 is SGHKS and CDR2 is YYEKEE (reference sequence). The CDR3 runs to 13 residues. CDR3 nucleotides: TGTGCCAGCAGCAGACAGGGGGCCTACGAGCAGTACTTC. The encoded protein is CASSRQGAYEQYF.

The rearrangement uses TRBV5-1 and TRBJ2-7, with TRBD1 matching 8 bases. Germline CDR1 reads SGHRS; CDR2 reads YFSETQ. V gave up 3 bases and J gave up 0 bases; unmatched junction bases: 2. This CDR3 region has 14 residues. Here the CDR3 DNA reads TGCGCCAGCAGCTCTACAGGGGGCTCCTACGAGCAGTACTTC. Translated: CASSSTGGSYEQYF.

The chain's CDR3 is CSVDGQNYGYTF. The CDR3 DNA follows: TGCAGCGTTGACGGACAGAACTATGGCTACACCTTC. V is TRBV29-1 and J is TRBJ1-2; D may be TRBD1 (6 bases). The V gene's germline CDR1 is SQVTM and CDR2 ANQGSEA. Deletions cut 3 bases from V and 2 bases from J, with 7 bases between. This CDR3 region has 12 residues.

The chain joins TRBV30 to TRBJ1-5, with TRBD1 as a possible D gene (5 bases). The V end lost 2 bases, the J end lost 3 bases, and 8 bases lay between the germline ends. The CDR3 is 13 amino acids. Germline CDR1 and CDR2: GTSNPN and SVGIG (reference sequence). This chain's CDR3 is CAWSTGYNQPQHF. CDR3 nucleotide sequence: TGTGCCTGGAGTACAGGTTACAATCAGCCCCAGCATTTT.

CDR3 sequence reads: CASHQGGGDEQFF. In nucleotides, the CDR3 is TGTGCCAGTCACCAGGGGGGAGGCGATGAGCAGTTCTTC. V and J are TRBV3-1 (or the pseudogene TRBV3-2) and TRBJ2-1; TRBD1 might be the D (7 bases). The CDR3 is 13 amino acids. In germline, CDR1 is LGHDT, CDR2 YNNKEL (reference sequence). Trimming left V 9 bases short and J 8 bases short, with 17 bases between.

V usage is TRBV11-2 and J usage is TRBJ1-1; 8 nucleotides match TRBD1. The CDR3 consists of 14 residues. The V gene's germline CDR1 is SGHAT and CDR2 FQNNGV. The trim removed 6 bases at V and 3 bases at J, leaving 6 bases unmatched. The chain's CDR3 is CASSFRGQDTEAFF. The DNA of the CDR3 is TGTGCCAGCAGTTTCAGGGGGCAGGACACTGAAGCTTTCTTT.

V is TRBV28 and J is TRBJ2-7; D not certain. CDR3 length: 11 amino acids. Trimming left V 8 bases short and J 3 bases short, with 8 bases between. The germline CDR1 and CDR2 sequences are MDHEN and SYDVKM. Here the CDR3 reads CASLLNYEQYF. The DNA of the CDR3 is TGTGCCAGCCTCCTAAACTACGAGCAGTACTTC.

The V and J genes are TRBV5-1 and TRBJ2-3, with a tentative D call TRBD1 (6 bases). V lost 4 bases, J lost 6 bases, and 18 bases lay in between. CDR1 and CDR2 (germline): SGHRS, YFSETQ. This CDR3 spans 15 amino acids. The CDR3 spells CASSVRGGREDTQYF. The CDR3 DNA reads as TGCGCCAGCAGCGTGCGTGGGGGCCGAGAGGATACGCAGTATTTT.

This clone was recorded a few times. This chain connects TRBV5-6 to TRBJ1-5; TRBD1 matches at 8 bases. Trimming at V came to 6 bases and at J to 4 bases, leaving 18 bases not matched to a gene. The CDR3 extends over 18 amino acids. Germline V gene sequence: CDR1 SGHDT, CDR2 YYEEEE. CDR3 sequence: CASMQLEELDRDNQPQHF. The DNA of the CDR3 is TGTGCCAGCATGCAGCTTGAGGAACTGGACAGGGATAATCAGCCCCAGCATTTT.